The next 8 T cell receptor beta chains were all read from a single sample in a study of CD8+CD57+ T cells in acquired aplastic anemia. It was genomic DNA that served as the template for profiling TCR beta VDJ and CDR3. TCRdb called the reads again in MiXCR, with one record for every CDR3 protein. This sample has 200,000 to 250,000 distinct CDR3 sequences, with roughly 55% found just once. Sequencing was carried out using sorted CD4+, CD8+, or CD8+CD57+ T cells (not recorded which) from PBMCs. These receptors were taken from a human donor in good health.

The chain combines TRBV28 with TRBJ2-7; D call uncertain. The V gene's germline CDR1 is MDHEN and CDR2 SYDVKM. The length of the CDR3 is 12 residues. V dropped 4 bases and J dropped 2 bases, with 6 bases sitting between them. CDR3 protein: CASSYGTYEQYF. CDR3 sequence (DNA): TGTGCCAGCAGTTATGGAACCTACGAGCAGTACTTC.

The chain recombines TRBV4-2 with TRBJ2-7; TRBD1 aligns across 11 bases. CDR3 length: 14 amino acids. Germline CDR1 LGHNA, CDR2 YNFKEQ. Unmatched junction bases numbered 9, after V lost 5 bases and J lost 9 bases. The CDR3 loop is CASSAWTGGGGQYF. DNA for the CDR3: TGTGCCAGCAGCGCGTGGACAGGGGGCGGGGGGCAGTACTTC.

This clonotype was seen ten or more times. The J gene is TRBJ2-1, the V gene TRBV6-6; D is perhaps TRBD1 (6 bases). The CDR3 is made up of 14 amino acids. The germline V gene encodes CDR1 MNHNY and CDR2 SVGAGI (reference sequence). The ends were cut back, 6 bases at V and 4 bases at J, with 13 bases in the middle. CDR3 protein: CASRVEGEYNEQFF. CDR3 bases: TGTGCCAGCAGGGTAGAGGGGGAATACAATGAGCAGTTCTTC.

The rearrangement links TRBV7-9 to TRBJ1-3; the D gene is possibly TRBD1 (6 bases). The CDR3 sequence is 17 residues long. Germline CDR1 is SEHNR and CDR2 is FQNEAQ (reference sequence). Trimming cost V 1 base and J 0 bases, with 13 bases left between them. CDR3 nucleotide sequence: TGTGCCAGCAGCTTAGATGGCAGGGGCAACTCTGGAAACACCATATATTTT. Encoded protein: CASSLDGRGNSGNTIYF.

This clonotype was observed at least ten times. V usage is TRBV14 and J usage is TRBJ2-2; TRBD2 matches at 8 bases. CDR3 length: 16 residues. Per germline, CDR1 SGHDN and CDR2 FVKESK. V lost 2 bases and J lost 4; bases outside the gene matches: 6. The CDR3 DNA sequence: TGTGCCAGCAGCCAAAATAGCGGGATTGGCACCGGGGAGCTGTTTTTT. It encodes CASSQNSGIGTGELFF.

This chain links TRBV2 with TRBJ1-2, with 9 positions matching TRBD1. Germline V gene lookup returns CDR1 SNHLY and CDR2 FYNNEI. The V gene end was trimmed by 7 bases and the J gene end by 3 bases; junction bases not matched to a gene: 9. The CDR3 sequence is 15 residues long. This CDR3 reads CASNLDRTGDYGYTF. CDR3 in DNA: TGTGCCAGCAACCTGGATAGGACAGGGGACTATGGCTACACCTTC. Filled out from reference TRBV2 and TRBJ1-2, the complete variable domain reads EPEVTQTPSHQVTQMGQEVILRCVPISNHLYFYWYRQILGQKVEFLVSFYNNEISEKSEIFDDQFSVERPDGSNFTLKIRSTKLEDSAMYFCASNLDRTGDYGYTFGSGTRLTVV.

The rearrangement uses TRBV20-1 and TRBJ2-2, with 7 nucleotides matching TRBD1. V lost 0 bases to trimming and J lost 11 bases; unmatched junction nucleotides: 12. The CDR3 sequence is 15 residues long. CDR1 and CDR2 from the germline V gene are DFQATT and SNEGSKA (reference sequence). The CDR3 sequence: CSARDRDRSNDELFF. The CDR3 DNA is TGCAGTGCTAGAGACCGGGACAGATCGAACGACGAGCTGTTTTTT.

The chain couples TRBV7-9 to TRBJ2-1, with unresolved D. V dropped 1 base and J dropped 9 bases, with 10 bases sitting between them. Germline CDR1 reads SEHNR; CDR2 reads FQNEAQ (reference sequence). The CDR3 loop spans 13 amino acids. CDR3 nucleotide sequence: TGTGCCAGCAGCTTAGATGGTGGCACTGAGCAGTTCTTC. This gives the protein CASSLDGGTEQFF. The whole variable domain, remainder taken from reference TRBV7-9 and TRBJ2-1, is DTGVSQNPRHKITKRGQNVTFRCDPISEHNRLYWYRQTLGQGPEFLTYFQNEAQLEKSRLLSDRFSAERPKGSFSTLEIQRTEQGDSAMYLCASSLDGGTEQFFGPGTRLTVL.